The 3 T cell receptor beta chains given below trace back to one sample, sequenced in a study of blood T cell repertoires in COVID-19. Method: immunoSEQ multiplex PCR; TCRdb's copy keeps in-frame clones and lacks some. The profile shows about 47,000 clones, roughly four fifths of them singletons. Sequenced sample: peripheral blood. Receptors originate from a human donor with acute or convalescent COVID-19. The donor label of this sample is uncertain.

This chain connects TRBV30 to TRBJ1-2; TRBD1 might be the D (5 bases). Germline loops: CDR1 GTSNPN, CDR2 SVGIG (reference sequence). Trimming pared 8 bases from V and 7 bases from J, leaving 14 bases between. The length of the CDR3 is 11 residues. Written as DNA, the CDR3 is TGTGCCCGGGGGTGGAGTGGTGGCTACACCTTC. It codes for CARGWSGGYTF.

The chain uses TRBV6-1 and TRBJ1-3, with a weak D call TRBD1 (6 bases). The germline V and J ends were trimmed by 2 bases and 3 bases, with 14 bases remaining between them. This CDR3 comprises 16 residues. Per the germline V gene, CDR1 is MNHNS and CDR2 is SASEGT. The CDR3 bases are TGTGCCAGCAGTGAATGGTCCCAGGGGATTGGAAACACCATATATTTT. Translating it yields CASSEWSQGIGNTIYF.

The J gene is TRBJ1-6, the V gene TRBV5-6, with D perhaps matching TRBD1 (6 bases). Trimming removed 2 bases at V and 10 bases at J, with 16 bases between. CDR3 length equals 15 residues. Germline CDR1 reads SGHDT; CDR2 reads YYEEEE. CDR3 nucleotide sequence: TGTGCCAGCAGCTTCGGGGTACAGGGCCGATCACCCCTCCACTTT. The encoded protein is CASSFGVQGRSPLHF.